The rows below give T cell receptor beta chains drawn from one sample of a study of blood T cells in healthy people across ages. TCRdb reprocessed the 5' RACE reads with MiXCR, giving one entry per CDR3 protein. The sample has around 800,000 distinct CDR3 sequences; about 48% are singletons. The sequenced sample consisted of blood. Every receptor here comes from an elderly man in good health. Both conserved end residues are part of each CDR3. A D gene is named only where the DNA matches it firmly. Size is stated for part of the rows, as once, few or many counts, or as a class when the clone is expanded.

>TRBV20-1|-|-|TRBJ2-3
CSASFEDSSDTQYF
TGCAGTGCTAGCTTTGAGGACTCCTCAGATACGCAGTATTTT
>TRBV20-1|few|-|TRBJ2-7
CSAYLSGRSSYEQYF
TGCAGTGCATATTTAAGCGGAAGGAGCTCCTACGAGCAGTACTTC
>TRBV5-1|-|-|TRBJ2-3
CASSLKVQGDQHRYAYF
TGCGCCAGCAGCTTGAAGGTTCAGGGAGATCAGCACAGATACGCGTATTTT
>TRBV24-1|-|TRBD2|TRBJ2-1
CATSAPGGGYNEQFF
TGTGCCACCAGCGCGCCCGGGGGAGGGTACAATGAGCAGTTCTTC
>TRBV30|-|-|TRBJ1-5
CAWSAGYSSNQPQHF
TGTGCCTGGAGCGCGGGGTACAGTAGCAATCAGCCCCAGCATTTT
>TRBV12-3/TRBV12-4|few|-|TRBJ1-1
CASSLGTTEAFF
TGTGCCAGCAGTTTGGGGACGACTGAAGCTTTCTTT
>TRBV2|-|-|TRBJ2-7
CASMGVTYEQYF
TGTGCCAGCATGGGGGTTACCTACGAGCAGTACTTC
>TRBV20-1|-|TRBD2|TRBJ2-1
CSAKGLAGTNEQFF
TGCAGTGCTAAGGGACTAGCGGGAACCAATGAGCAGTTCTTC
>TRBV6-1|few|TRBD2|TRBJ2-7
CASELAGGEYEQYF
TGTGCCAGCGAACTAGCGGGAGGAGAGTACGAGCAGTACTTC
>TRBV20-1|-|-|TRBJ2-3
CSARSRERTGTQYF
TGCAGTGCTAGATCTAGGGAGCGCACAGGTACGCAGTATTTT
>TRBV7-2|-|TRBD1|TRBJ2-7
CASSGGGQGWEYF
TGTGCCAGCAGCGGGGGAGGACAGGGCTGGGAGTACTTC
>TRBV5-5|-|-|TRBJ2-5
CASSVEGAETQYF
TGTGCCAGCAGCGTAGAGGGCGCGGAGACCCAGTACTTC
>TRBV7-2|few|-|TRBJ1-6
CASSLSVGNNSPLHF
TGTGCCAGCAGCTTAAGCGTCGGAAATAATTCACCCCTCCACTTT
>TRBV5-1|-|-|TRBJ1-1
CASSLRGAPEAFF
TGCGCCAGCAGCTTGCGGGGCGCCCCTGAAGCTTTCTTT
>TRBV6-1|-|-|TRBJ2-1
CASSESVSFNEQFF
TGTGCCAGCAGTGAATCTGTCTCTTTCAATGAGCAGTTCTTC
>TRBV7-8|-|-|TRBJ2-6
CASSFIGGSGANVLTF
TGTGCCAGCAGTTTTATAGGGGGGTCTGGGGCCAACGTCCTGACTTTC
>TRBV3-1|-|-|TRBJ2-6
CASSPHDGANVLTF
TGTGCCAGCAGCCCCCACGATGGGGCCAACGTCCTGACTTTC
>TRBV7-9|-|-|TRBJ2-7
CASSPETGRSYEQYF
TGTGCCAGCAGCCCAGAGACAGGCCGCTCCTACGAGCAGTACTTC
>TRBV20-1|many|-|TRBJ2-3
CSASGINRYAYF
TGCAGTGCTAGCGGGATTAACAGATACGCGTATTTT
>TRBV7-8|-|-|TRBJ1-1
CASTRREGINTEAFF
TGTGCCAGCACCCGAAGGGAGGGGATCAACACTGAAGCTTTCTTT
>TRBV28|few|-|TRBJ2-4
CASSPTDSTKNIQYF
TGTGCCAGCAGTCCAACGGACTCTACCAAAAACATTCAGTACTTC
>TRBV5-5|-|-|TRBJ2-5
CASSLGVGGQYF
TGTGCCAGCAGCTTGGGCGTGGGAGGTCAGTACTTC
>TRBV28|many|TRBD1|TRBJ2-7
CASRQGAYEQYF
TGTGCCAGCAGACAGGGGGCCTACGAGCAGTACTTC
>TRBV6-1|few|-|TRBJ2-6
CASSGRASGANVLTF
TGTGCCAGCAGTGGGCGAGCCTCTGGGGCCAACGTCCTGACTTTC
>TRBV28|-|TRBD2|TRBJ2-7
CASTSGGSGSLRDYEQYF
TGTGCCAGCACCTCGGGGGGTAGCGGGAGCCTTAGGGACTACGAGCAGTACTTC